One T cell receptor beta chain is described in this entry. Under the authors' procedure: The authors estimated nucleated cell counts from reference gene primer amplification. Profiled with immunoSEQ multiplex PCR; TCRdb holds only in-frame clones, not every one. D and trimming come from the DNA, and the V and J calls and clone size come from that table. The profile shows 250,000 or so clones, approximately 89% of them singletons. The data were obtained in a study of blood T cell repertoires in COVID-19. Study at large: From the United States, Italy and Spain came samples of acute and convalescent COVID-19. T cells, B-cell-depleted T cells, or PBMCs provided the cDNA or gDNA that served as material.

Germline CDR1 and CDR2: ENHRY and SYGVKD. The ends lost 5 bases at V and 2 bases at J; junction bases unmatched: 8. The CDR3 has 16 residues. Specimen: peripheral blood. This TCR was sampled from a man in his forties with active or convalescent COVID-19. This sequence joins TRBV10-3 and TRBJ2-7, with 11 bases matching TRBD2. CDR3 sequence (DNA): TGTGCCATCAGTAGTAGCGGGAGGGCCGATACCTACGAGCAGTACTTC. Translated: CAISSSGRADTYEQYF.